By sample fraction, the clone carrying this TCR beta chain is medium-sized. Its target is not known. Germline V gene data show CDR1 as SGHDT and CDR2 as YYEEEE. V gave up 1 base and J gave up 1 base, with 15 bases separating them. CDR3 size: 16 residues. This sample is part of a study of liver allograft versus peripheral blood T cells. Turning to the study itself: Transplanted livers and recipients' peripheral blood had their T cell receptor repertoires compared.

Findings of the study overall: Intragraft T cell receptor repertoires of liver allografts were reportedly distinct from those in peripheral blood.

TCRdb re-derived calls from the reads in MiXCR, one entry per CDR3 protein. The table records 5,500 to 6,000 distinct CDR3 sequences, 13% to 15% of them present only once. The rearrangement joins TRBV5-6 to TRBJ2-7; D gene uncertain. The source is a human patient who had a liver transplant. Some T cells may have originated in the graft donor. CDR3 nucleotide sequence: TGTGCCAGCAGCTTGAGTGGGTCTTTAGGGTCCTACGAGCAGTACTTC. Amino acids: CASSLSGSLGSYEQYF.